The clone carrying this T cell receptor (beta chain) has only a few counts. These data originate in a study of cytomegalovirus exposure and HLA in healthy donors. Germline assignment: CDR1 MNHEY and CDR2 SVGAGI. Trimming took 2 bases from V and 7 from J, leaving 14 bases between them. This CDR3 contains 15 residues. The PCR was carried out with 60 Vbeta primers and 13 Jbeta primers. Sequencing used immunoSEQ multiplex PCR; TCRdb keeps in-frame clones, though not all of them. The table has tens of thousands of clones, around three fifths seen once; the top ten hold over 5%. The V call is TRBV6-5, the J call TRBJ1-4; possibly TRBD1 for D (6 bases). The origin of this receptor is a boy younger than 18 in good health and CMV-seropositive. Sequenced sample: PBMCs. This CDR3 is CASSYGGRGGEKLFF. Here the CDR3 DNA reads TGTGCCAGCAGTTACGGTGGCAGGGGTGGTGAAAAACTGTTTTTT.